This TCR beta chain came from a study of blood T cell repertoires in COVID-19 (TCRdb year 2020). Context from the whole study: Samples from collaborators originated in the United States, Italy and Spain and spanned both the acute and convalescent phases of COVID-19. The material from the prospective study consisted of cDNA or gDNA derived from T cells, B-cell-depleted T cells, or PBMCs. Deeply sampled blood TCRbeta repertoires from subjects exposed to, actively infected with, or recovered from COVID-19 were included in the dataset. The repertoires were released in a freely available public database intended as a resource for research on the immune response to SARS-CoV-2. Samples came from the ongoing ImmuneRACE study (first 160 participants) plus 1,254 subjects from 6 global collaborators. A de-identified subject ID, COVID-19 status, age in years and sex were almost always included in the sample metadata. Where HLA class I and class II types were available, the types were taken from metadata supplied by the sample provider, not from assay-based typing. Points the paper makes about the study in general: The amount of clinical and demographic metadata varied by source and participant and was provided uncurated.

TCRbeta CDR3 regions were amplified from genomic DNA by means of the immunoSEQ Assay, a bias-controlled multiplex PCR. The paper's processing steps were these. Nucleated cell counts per sample were estimated from amplification of reference gene primers within the assay. To quantify the absolute abundance of each unique TCRbeta CDR3 rearrangement, sequence reads were collapsed and filtered. For each sample, productive Simpson clonality was calculated as the square root of Simpson's diversity index across productive rearrangements. What TCRdb holds here is the immuneACCESS table cut down to in-frame rearrangements. Part of the clones is not present; checked against another copy, under half of the missing clones reflect an unresolved V gene, and the others are unexplained. D and trimming were read from the DNA, whereas the V and J calls and clone size are those reported in that table. In all, the sample holds roughly 220,000 clones, and 80% to 85% of those were seen once. Roughly 5.3% of the sample is taken by the ten largest.

A second Seattle source provided samples from volunteer blood donors who had recovered from COVID-19. Whole blood was collected in K2EDTA tubes by collaborating institutions according to the institutions' own protocols. For TCRbeta analysis, collaborators shipped samples as frozen whole blood, isolated PBMCs, or DNA extracted from either of those sample types. As regards this clone: No cognate antigen has been identified for it. No much larger clone is present one base from it, and per-base qualities are unavailable.

The origin of this receptor is a woman aged 55-70 years who had recovered from COVID-19. Sequencing input: peripheral blood.

This receptor has the CDR3 CASSVAGGTYEQYF. The sequenced DNA: TGTGCCAGCAGCGTAGCGGGCGGGACCTACGAGCAGTACTTC. The rearrangement joined TRBV9 to TRBJ2-7, with a weak D call of TRBD2 (6 bases match). The CDR3 starts with the cysteine, ends with the phenylalanine, and has 14 residues. The only DNA kept is the CDR3, 42 bases in frame from the first base. Trimming removed 0 bases from V and 2 bases from J, leaving 9 bases between the germline ends. According to the germline V gene, CDR1 reads SGDLS and CDR2 reads YYNGEE.